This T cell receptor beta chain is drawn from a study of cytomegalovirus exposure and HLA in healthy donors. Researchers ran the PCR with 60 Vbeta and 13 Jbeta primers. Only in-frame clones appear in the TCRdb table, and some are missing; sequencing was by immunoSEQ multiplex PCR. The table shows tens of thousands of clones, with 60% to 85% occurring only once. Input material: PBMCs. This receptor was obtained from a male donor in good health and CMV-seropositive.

CDR3 sequence reads: CASSFSSGPYEQYF. For the CDR3, the DNA is TGTGCCAGCAGTTTTAGTAGCGGTCCCTACGAGCAGTACTTC. V is TRBV27 and J is TRBJ2-7, with a possible D match to TRBD2 (6 bases). The germline CDR1 and CDR2 sequences are MNHEY and SMNVEV (reference sequence). V lost 3 bases, J lost 2 bases, and 11 bases lay in between. CDR3 length: 14 amino acids.